This T cell receptor beta chain originates from a study of PD-1 blockade in classical Hodgkin lymphoma. TCRdb's copy holds only in-frame clones and misses some; the assay was immunoSEQ multiplex PCR. The sample contains more than 20,000 clones, roughly 80% of which appear only once. CDR3 length: 16 residues. Germline V lookup: CDR1 LGHNA, CDR2 YNFKEQ. With V trimmed by 0 bases and J by 2 bases, 5 bases remained unmatched. Time point given: cycle 4 day 1 (C4D1), after 5 to 7 weeks of nivolumab. In every patient, relapse followed autologous stem cell transplantation, while exposure to brentuximab vedotin differed.

The clonotype originates from a human donor with classical Hodgkin lymphoma. The chain carries TRBV4-2 and TRBJ2-3; 7 bases are a match to TRBD2. The sequences come from peripheral blood mononuclear cells (PBMCs), collected before the fourth cycle of nivolumab. CDR3 residues: CASSQEWLAATDTQYF. CDR3 nucleotides: TGTGCCAGCAGCCAAGAATGGCTAGCGGCCACAGATACGCAGTATTTT.